The 8 T cell receptor beta chains below all came from one sample that was sequenced in a study of blood T cell repertoires in COVID-19. The assay was immunoSEQ multiplex PCR, and TCRdb's table has in-frame clones only and misses some. The sample records roughly 87,000 clones, 86% being singletons. Sequenced: peripheral blood. The receptors were sampled from a human donor in a cohort sampled during active COVID-19.

This chain links TRBV6-1 with TRBJ2-3; 7 positions agree with TRBD2. This CDR3 is 14 amino acids long. V shed 8 bases and J 5 bases; nucleotides not matched to a gene: 10. Germline lookup yields CDR1 MNHNS and CDR2 SASEGT. The CDR3 DNA follows: TGTGCCAGCCGATCGACTGGGGGGGGAGATACGCAGTATTTT. This translates into CASRSTGGGDTQYF.

This clone was found a few times. The chain has TRBV11-2 and TRBJ2-7; 8 positions match TRBD2. J was trimmed by 5 bases and V by 8 bases; bases with no gene match: 5. Germline lookup yields CDR1 SGHAT and CDR2 FQNNGV. The CDR3 runs 12 residues. CDR3 region: CASRGLAHEQYF. The CDR3 coding sequence is TGTGCCAGCCGCGGACTAGCCCACGAGCAGTACTTC.

Concerning this clone itself: The junction departs from germline at one end; a sequencing error may be responsible. This chain connects TRBV6-2 or TRBV6-3 to TRBJ2-1; the D is unclear. CDR3 size: 11 residues. Germline V gene sequence: CDR1 MNHEY, CDR2 SVGEGT. Here the CDR3 DNA reads TGTGCCAGCAGTTACCCTACAGCACAGATCTTC. Its protein product is CASSYPTAQIF.

The V and J genes are TRBV11-2 and TRBJ2-7; 8 bases agree with TRBD1. Germline CDR1 reads SGHAT; CDR2 reads FQNNGV. The CDR3 is 18 amino acids. V was pared by 0 bases and J by 6 bases, with 16 bases of the junction left unmatched. The CDR3 DNA sequence: TGTGCCAGCAGCTTAGATTGGGCAGGGGGCGTGCGGTTTGGCGAGCAGTACTTC. This encodes CASSLDWAGGVRFGEQYF. Variable domain in full (rest from reference TRBV11-2 and TRBJ2-7): EAGVAQSPRYKIIEKRQSVAFWCNPISGHATLYWYQQILGQGPKLLIQFQNNGVVDDSQLPKDRFSAERLKGVDSTLKIQPAKLEDSAVYLCASSLDWAGGVRFGEQYFGPGTRLTVT.

The chain carries TRBV3-1 (or the pseudogene TRBV3-2) and TRBJ2-5, with TRBD1 matching 11 bases. V trimming: 5 bases; J trimming: 5 bases; junction bases outside the gene matches: 4. Germline V gene sequence: CDR1 LGHDT, CDR2 YNNKEL (reference sequence). This CDR3 is 14 amino acids long. CDR3 in DNA: TGTGCCAGCAGCATGGACAGGGGGCGGGAGACCCAGTACTTC. Protein sequence: CASSMDRGRETQYF.

The chain employs TRBV25-1 and TRBJ1-6, with D maybe TRBD1 (5 bases). The CDR3 extends over 14 amino acids. V gave up 4 bases and J gave up 6 bases, with 10 bases separating them. CDR1 is MGHDK and CDR2 is SYGVNS in the germline V gene. This CDR3 reads CASSGDWVNSPLHF. CDR3 nucleotide sequence: TGTGCCAGCAGTGGGGACTGGGTTAATTCACCCCTCCACTTT.

The chain links TRBV7-8 to TRBJ2-1; D is possibly TRBD2 (5 bases). The CDR3 runs 17 residues. Trimming pared 2 bases from V and 1 base from J, leaving 15 bases between. Germline CDR1 SGHVS, CDR2 FQNEAQ. The CDR3 loop is CASSLYSAGASYNEQFF. The CDR3 DNA reads TGTGCCAGCAGCTTATATTCGGCGGGTGCGTCCTACAATGAGCAGTTCTTC. The full variable domain, with the rest looked up from reference TRBV7-8 and TRBJ2-1, is GAGVSQSPRYKVAKRGQDVALRCDPISGHVSLFWYQQALGQGPEFLTYFQNEAQLDKSGLPSDRFFAERPEGSVSTLKIQRTQQEDSAVYLCASSLYSAGASYNEQFFGPGTRLTVL.

This chain joins TRBV11-2 and TRBJ2-1, with 11 bases fitting TRBD2. This CDR3 spans 15 amino acids. The J segment lost 4 bases and the V segment lost 3 bases, leaving 2 bases of the junction unmatched. Germline assignment: CDR1 SGHAT and CDR2 FQNNGV. In DNA, the CDR3 is TGTGCCAGCAGCTTCGGGACTAGCGGTTACAATGAGCAGTTCTTC. It yields the protein CASSFGTSGYNEQFF.